This T cell receptor beta chain was found in a study of shared clonotypes between healthy human individuals. Study-wide results and limits: Only blood was sampled, and tissue TCR repertoires likely differ from blood ones. Incomplete sequencing of sorted subsets was indicated by rarefaction despite large depth.

Regarding this clone: The antigen remains unidentified.

TCRdb's copy holds only in-frame clones and misses some; the assay was immunoSEQ multiplex PCR. The data contain 950,000 to 1,300,000 clones, about 75% of them singletons. Germline CDR1 SEHNR, CDR2 FQNEAQ (reference sequence). The CDR3 has 13 residues. V was clipped by 5 bases and J by 4 bases; unmatched bases: 2. The sequence came from a young man in good health. Source material: memory CD4+ T cells sorted from blood. Subset defined: CD45RA-negative fraction. This chain uses TRBV7-9 with TRBJ1-3, with 7 positions matching TRBD1. DNA for the CDR3: TGTGCCAGCAGCGTGACAGGGGGAAACACCATATATTTT. Its protein is CASSVTGGNTIYF.